The T cell receptor beta chain under discussion was sequenced for a study of technical replicates of blood from a few donors. The CDR3 length is 12 residues. The V gene's germline CDR1 is SGHTA and CDR2 FQGNSA. Trimming left V 4 bases short and J 6 bases short, with 7 bases between. Generated by immunoSEQ multiplex PCR, the TCRdb table keeps only in-frame clones and is missing some. Among under 90,000 clones, just over 90% were seen once, and the ten largest hold under 0.3%. Sequenced material: T cells isolated from PBMCs. The chain has TRBV7-2 and TRBJ1-5; D ambiguous. The receptor comes from a human donor in good health. CDR3 DNA: TGTGCCAGCAGCTCTGCGGGTCAGCCCCAGCATTTT. It is translated as CASSSAGQPQHF.